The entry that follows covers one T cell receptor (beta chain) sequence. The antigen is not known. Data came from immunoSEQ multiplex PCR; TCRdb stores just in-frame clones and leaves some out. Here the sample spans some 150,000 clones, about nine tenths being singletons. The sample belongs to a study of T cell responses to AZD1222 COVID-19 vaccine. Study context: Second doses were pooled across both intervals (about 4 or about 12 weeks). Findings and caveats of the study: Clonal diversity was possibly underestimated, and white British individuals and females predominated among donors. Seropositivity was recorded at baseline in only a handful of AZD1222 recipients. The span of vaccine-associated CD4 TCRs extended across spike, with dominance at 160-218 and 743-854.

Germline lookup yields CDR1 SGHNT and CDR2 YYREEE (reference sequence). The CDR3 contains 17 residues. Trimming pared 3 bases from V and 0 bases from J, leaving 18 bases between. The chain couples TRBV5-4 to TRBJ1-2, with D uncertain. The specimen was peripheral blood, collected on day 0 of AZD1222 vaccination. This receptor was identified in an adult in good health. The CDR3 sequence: CASSWAVGSKTNYGYTF. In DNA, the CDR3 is TGTGCCAGCAGCTGGGCCGTTGGCAGCAAAACTAACTATGGCTACACCTTC.